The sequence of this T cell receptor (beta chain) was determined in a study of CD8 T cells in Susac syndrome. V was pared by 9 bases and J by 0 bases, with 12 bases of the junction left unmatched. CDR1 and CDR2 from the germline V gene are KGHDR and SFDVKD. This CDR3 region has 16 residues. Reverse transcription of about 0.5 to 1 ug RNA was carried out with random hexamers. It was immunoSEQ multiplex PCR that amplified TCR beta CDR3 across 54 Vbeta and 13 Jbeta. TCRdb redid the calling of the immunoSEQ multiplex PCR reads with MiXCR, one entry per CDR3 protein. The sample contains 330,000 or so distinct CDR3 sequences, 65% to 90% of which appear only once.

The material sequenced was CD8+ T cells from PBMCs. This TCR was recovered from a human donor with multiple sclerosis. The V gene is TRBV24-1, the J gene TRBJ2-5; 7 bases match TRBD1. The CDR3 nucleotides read TGTGCCACCGAGTCAACCTTCGGACAGGACCAAGAGACCCAGTACTTC. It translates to CATESTFGQDQETQYF.